Below are 2 T cell receptor beta chains sequenced from a single sample in a study of shared clonotypes between healthy human individuals. Sequencing was performed with immunoSEQ multiplex PCR; in TCRdb, only in-frame clones are kept and a portion is missing. The repertoire holds 650,000 to 800,000 clones, with about 91% as singletons. CD45RO-negative, CCR7-selected cells formed the naive CD8 fraction, which excluded terminally differentiated effector memory CD45RA+ cells. Sequencing input: naive CD8+ T cells sorted from blood. These receptors were obtained from a man aged 30-40 years in good health.

This chain uses TRBV28 with TRBJ1-4; 8 bases are shared with TRBD1. V was pared by 2 bases and J by 4 bases, with 6 bases of the junction left unmatched. Germline V gene lookup returns CDR1 MDHEN and CDR2 SYDVKM. The CDR3 covers 16 residues. CDR3 nucleotide sequence: TGTGCCAGCAGTTTACTCTCGGACAGGGTTAATGAAAAACTGTTTTTT. Encoded protein: CASSLLSDRVNEKLFF. The full variable domain, with the rest looked up from reference TRBV28 and TRBJ1-4, is DVKVTQSSRYLVKRTGEKVFLECVQDMDHENMFWYRQDPGLGLRLIYFSYDVKMKEKGDIPEGYSVSREKKERFSLILESASTNQTSMYLCASSLLSDRVNEKLFFGSGTQLSVL.

Of note for this clone: Other DNA sequences in this specimen translate into the identical CDR3. The chain carries TRBV27 and TRBJ2-7; D is possibly TRBD1 or TRBD2 (6 bases each). The length of the CDR3 is 15 residues. V was shortened by 2 bases and J by 0 bases, with 11 bases between the two germline ends. In germline, CDR1 is MNHEY, CDR2 SMNVEV (reference sequence). CDR3 sequence reads: CASSLRGAPSYEQYF. In nucleotides, the CDR3 is TGTGCCAGCAGTTTAAGGGGGGCCCCCTCCTACGAGCAGTACTTC.